This T cell receptor beta chain was captured in a study of T cells in Graves' hyperthyroidism and ophthalmopathy. Overall study findings and caveats: Ophthalmopathy got predicted by the model a median around 6.8 months before its onset.

This clonotype was recorded at least ten times. What it binds is unknown. There were TCR beta CDR3 regions amplified from RNA transcripts. First-round RT-PCR of the TCR CDR3 relied on the HTBI primer set. One entry per CDR3 protein, called by TCRdb with MiXCR from the multiplex PCR reads. This table holds some 500,000 distinct CDR3 sequences, around 14% found once. The CDR3 spans 15 residues. The germline gives CDR1 LNHDA, CDR2 SQIVND (reference sequence). V was shortened by 3 bases and J by 4 bases, with 16 bases between the two germline ends. This receptor was obtained from a woman aged 18-29 years with Graves' hyperthyroidism. Sample: blood. The gene calls are TRBV19 and TRBJ2-7; perhaps TRBD1 as D (6 bases). CDR3 sequence (DNA): TGTGCCAGTAGTATTGAACAGGGAGCATGGTACGAGCAGTACGTC. Protein sequence: CASSIEQGAWYEQYV.